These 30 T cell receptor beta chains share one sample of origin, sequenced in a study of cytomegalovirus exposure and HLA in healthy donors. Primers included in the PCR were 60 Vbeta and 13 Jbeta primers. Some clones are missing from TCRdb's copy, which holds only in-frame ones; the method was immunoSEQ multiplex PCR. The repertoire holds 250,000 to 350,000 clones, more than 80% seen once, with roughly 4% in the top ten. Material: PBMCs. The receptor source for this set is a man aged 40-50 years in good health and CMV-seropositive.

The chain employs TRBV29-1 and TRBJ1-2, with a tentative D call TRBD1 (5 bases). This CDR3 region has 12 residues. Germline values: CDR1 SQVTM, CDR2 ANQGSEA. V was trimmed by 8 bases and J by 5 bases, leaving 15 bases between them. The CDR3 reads CSTPLGGYGYTF. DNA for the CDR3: TGCAGCACCCCGCTGGGGGGTTATGGCTACACCTTC.

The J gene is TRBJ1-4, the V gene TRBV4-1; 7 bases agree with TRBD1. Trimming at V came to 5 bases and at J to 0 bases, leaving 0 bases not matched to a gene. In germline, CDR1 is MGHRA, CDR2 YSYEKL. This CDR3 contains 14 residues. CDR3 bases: TGCGCCAGCAGCGACAGGGCAACTAATGAAAAACTGTTTTTT. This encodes CASSDRATNEKLFF.

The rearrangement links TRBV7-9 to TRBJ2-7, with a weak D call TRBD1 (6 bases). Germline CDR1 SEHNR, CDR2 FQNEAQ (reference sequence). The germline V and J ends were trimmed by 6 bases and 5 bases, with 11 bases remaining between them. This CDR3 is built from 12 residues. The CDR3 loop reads CASRLDRNEQYF. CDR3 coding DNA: TGTGCCAGCAGACTAGACAGGAACGAGCAGTACTTC. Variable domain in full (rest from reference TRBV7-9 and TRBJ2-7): DTGVSQNPRHKITKRGQNVTFRCDPISEHNRLYWYRQTLGQGPEFLTYFQNEAQLEKSRLLSDRFSAERPKGSFSTLEIQRTEQGDSAMYLCASRLDRNEQYFGPGTRLTVT.

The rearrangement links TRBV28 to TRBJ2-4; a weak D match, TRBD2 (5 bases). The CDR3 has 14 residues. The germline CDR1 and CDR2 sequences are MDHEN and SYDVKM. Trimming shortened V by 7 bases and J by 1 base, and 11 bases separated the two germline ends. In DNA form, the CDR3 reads TGTGCCAGCAATCGGGGTAGGGCCAAAAACATTCAGTACTTC. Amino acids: CASNRGRAKNIQYF.

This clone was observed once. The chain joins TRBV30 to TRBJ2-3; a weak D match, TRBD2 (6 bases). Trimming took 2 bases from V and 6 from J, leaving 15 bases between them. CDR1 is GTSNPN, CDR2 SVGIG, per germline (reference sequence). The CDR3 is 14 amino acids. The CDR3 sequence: CAWSRRGGKDTQYF. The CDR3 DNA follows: TGTGCCTGGAGTCGACGGGGCGGGAAGGATACGCAGTATTTT.

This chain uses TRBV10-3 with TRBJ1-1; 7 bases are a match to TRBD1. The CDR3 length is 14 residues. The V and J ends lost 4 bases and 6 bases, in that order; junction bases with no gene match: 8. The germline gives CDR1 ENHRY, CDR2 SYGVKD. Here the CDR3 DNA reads TGTGCCATCAGTGGTGTTGACAGGGAGGCTGAAGCTTTCTTT. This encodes CAISGVDREAEAFF.

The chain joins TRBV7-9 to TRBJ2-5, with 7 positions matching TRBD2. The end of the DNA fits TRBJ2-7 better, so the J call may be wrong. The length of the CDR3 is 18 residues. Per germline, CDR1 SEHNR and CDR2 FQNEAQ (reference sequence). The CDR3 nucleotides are TGTGCCAGCAGCTCGTACATCATCCGGGACTACACAGCCTACGAGCAGTACTTC. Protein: CASSSYIIRDYTAYEQYF.

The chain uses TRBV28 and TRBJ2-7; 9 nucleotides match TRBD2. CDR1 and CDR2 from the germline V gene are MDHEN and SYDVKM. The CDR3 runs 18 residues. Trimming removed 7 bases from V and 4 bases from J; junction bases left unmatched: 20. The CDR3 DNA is TGTGCCAGCACCTCAGCGACGCAGGGTAGCGGGAGTTTATACGAGCAGTACTTC. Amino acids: CASTSATQGSGSLYEQYF.

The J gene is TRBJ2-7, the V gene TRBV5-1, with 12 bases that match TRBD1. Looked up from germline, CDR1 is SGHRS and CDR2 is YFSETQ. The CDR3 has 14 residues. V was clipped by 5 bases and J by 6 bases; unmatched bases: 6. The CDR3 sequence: CASRFGTGGLEQYF. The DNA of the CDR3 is TGCGCCAGCAGGTTCGGGACAGGGGGCCTCGAGCAGTACTTC.

The CDR3 sequence: CASSWRGRRDEQYF. CDR3 sequence (DNA): TGTGCCAGCAGTTGGAGGGGGCGCCGGGACGAGCAGTACTTC. The V call is TRBV28, the J call TRBJ2-7; a possible D gene is TRBD1 (7 bases). V was cut by 4 bases and J by 5 bases, with 15 bases left in between. Germline lookup yields CDR1 MDHEN and CDR2 SYDVKM. The CDR3 is made up of 14 amino acids.

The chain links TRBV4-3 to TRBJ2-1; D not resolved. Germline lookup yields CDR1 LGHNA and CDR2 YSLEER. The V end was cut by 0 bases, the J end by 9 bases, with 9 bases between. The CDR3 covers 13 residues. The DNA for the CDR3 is TGCGCCAGCAGCCAAGATCGGGTCGGTGAGCAGTTCTTC. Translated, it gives CASSQDRVGEQFF.

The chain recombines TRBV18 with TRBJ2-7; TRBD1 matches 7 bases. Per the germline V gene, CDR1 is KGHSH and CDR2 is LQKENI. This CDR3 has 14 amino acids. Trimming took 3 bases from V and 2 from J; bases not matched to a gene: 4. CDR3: CASSPRQGTYEQYF. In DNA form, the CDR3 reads TGTGCCAGCTCACCCCGACAGGGAACCTACGAGCAGTACTTC.

CDR3 nucleotides: TGTGCCAGCAGCGTAGAGTTGGGGGCTGAGCAGTTCTTC. This encodes CASSVELGAEQFF. The rearrangement links TRBV9 to TRBJ2-1, with D tentatively TRBD1 (6 bases). V was trimmed by 0 bases and J by 9 bases, leaving 10 bases between them. Germline assignment: CDR1 SGDLS and CDR2 YYNGEE. This CDR3 comprises 13 residues. Supplemented by reference TRBV9 and TRBJ2-1, the full variable domain reads DSGVTQTPKHLITATGQRVTLRCSPRSGDLSVYWYQQSLDQGLQFLIQYYNGEERAKGNILERFSAQQFPDLHSELNLSSLELGDSALYFCASSVELGAEQFFGPGTRLTVL.

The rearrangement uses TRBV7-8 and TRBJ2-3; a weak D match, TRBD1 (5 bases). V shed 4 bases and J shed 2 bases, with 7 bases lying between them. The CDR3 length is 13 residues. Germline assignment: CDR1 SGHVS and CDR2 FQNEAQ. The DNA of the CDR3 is TGTGCCAGCAGCTCGACAGACACAGATACGCAGTATTTT. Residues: CASSSTDTDTQYF.

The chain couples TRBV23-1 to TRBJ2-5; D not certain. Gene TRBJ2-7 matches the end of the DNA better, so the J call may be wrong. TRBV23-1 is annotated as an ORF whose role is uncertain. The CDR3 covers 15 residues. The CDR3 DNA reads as TGCGCCAGCAGTCGAAGATCATCGCGCTCCTACGAGCAGTACTTC. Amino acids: CASSRRSSRSYEQYF.

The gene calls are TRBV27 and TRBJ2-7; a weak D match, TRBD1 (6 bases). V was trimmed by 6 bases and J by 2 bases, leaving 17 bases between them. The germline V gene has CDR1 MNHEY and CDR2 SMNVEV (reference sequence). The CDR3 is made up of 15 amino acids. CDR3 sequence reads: CASSSGQRPPYEQYF. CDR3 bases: TGTGCCAGCAGCTCAGGACAGAGGCCCCCCTACGAGCAGTACTTC.

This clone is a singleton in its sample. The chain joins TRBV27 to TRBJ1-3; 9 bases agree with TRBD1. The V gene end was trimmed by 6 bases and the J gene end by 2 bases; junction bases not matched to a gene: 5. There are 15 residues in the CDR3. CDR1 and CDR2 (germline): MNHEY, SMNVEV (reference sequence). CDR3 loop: CASSLTGGTGNTIYF. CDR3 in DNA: TGTGCCAGCAGCCTTACAGGGGGCACTGGAAACACCATATATTTT.

The CDR3 sequence is CASSPSAAYNEQFF. The CDR3 DNA sequence: TGTGCCAGCAGCCCCAGCGCCGCCTACAATGAGCAGTTCTTC. The rearrangement joins TRBV9 to TRBJ2-1; D gene uncertain. Trimming removed 4 bases at V and 2 bases at J, with 10 bases between. The germline V gene encodes CDR1 SGDLS and CDR2 YYNGEE. The CDR3 runs 14 residues.

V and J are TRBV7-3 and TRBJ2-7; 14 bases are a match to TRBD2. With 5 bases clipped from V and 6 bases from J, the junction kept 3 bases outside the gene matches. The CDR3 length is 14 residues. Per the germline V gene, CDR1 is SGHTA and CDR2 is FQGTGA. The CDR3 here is CASSPGLAGAEQYF. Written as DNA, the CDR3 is TGTGCCAGCAGCCCGGGACTAGCGGGAGCCGAGCAGTACTTC.

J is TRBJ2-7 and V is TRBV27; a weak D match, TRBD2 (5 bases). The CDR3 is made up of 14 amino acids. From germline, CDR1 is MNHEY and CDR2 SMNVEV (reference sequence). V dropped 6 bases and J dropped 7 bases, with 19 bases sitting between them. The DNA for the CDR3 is TGTGCCAGCAGCCTAAGGGTCAGCGGTCGAGAGCAGTACTTC. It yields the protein CASSLRVSGREQYF.

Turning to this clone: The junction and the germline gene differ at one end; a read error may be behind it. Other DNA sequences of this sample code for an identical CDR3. DNA of the CDR3: TGTGCCAGTAGCGGTTCAGGAAGGGGCGCGCAGTACTTC. Translation: CASSGSGRGAQYF. V usage is TRBV9 and J usage is TRBJ2-7; D is perhaps TRBD2 (6 bases). The CDR3 covers 13 residues. Germline loops: CDR1 SGDLS, CDR2 YYNGEE.

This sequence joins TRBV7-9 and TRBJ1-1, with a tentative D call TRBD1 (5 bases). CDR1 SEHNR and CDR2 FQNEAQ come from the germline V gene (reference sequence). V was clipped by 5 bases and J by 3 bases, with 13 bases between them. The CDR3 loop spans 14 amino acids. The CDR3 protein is CASSPPTAYTEAFF. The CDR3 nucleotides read TGTGCCAGCAGCCCGCCGACAGCCTACACTGAAGCTTTCTTT.

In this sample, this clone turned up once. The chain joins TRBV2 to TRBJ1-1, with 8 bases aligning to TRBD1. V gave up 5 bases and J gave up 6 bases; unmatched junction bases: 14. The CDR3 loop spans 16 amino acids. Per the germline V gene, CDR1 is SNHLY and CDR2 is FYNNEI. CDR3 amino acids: CASSPRTGNPGAEAFF. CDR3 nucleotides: TGTGCCAGCAGTCCCCGGACAGGGAACCCCGGGGCTGAAGCTTTCTTT.

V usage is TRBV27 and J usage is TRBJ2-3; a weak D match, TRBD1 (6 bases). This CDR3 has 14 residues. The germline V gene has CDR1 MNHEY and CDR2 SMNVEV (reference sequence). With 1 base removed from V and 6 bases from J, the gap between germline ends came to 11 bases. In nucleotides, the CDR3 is TGTGCCAGCAGTTTATACAGGGTCCACGATACGCAGTATTTT. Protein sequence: CASSLYRVHDTQYF.

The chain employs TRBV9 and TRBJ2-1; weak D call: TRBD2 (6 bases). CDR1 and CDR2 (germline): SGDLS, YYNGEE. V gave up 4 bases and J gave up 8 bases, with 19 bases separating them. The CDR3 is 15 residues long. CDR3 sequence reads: CASSPWSRGSDEQFF. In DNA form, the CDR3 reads TGTGCCAGCAGCCCCTGGTCCCGGGGGAGCGATGAGCAGTTCTTC.

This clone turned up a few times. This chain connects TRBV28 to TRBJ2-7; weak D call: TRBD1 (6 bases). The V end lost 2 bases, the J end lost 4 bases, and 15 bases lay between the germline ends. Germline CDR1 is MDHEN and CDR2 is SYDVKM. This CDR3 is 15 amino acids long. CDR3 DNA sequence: TGTGCCAGCAGTTTACCTGACAGGTTTCGGTACGAGCAGTACTTC. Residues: CASSLPDRFRYEQYF. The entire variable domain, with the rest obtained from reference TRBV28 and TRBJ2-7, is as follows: DVKVTQSSRYLVKRTGEKVFLECVQDMDHENMFWYRQDPGLGLRLIYFSYDVKMKEKGDIPEGYSVSREKKERFSLILESASTNQTSMYLCASSLPDRFRYEQYFGPGTRLTVT.

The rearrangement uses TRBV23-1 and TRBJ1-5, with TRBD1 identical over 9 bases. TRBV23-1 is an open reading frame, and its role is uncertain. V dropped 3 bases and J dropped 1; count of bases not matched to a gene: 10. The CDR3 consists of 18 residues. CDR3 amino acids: CASSQTAKGQGSNQPQHF. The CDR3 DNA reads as TGCGCCAGCAGTCAGACTGCGAAGGGACAGGGCAGCAATCAGCCCCAGCATTTT.

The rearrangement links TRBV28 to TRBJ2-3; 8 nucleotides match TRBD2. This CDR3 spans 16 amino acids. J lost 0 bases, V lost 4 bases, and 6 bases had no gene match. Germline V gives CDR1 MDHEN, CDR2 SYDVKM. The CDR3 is CASSSPASGSTDTQYF. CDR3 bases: TGTGCCAGCAGTTCCCCGGCTAGCGGGAGCACAGATACGCAGTATTTT.

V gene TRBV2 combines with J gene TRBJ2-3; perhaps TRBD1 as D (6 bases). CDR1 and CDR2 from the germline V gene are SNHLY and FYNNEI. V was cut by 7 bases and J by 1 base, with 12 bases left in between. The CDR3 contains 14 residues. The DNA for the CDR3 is TGTGCCAGCAATATGGACAGAGGCACAGATACGCAGTATTTT. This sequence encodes CASNMDRGTDTQYF.

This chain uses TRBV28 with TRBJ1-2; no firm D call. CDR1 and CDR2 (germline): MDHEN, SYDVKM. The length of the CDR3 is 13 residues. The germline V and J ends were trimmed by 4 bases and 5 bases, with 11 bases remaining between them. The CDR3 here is CASSSTRRYGYTF. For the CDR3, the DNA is TGTGCCAGCAGTTCCACGCGCCGATATGGCTACACCTTC.